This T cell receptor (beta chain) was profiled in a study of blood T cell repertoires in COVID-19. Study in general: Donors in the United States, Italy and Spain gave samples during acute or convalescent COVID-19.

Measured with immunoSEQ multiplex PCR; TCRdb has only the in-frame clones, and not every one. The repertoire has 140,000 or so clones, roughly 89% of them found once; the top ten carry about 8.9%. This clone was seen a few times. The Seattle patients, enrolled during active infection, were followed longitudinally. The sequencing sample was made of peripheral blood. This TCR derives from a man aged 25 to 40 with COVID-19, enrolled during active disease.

CDR3 sequence reads: CASSWSRNTIYF. The CDR3 DNA reads TGTGCCAGTAGTTGGAGCCGAAACACCATATATTTT. The genes are TRBV19 and TRBJ1-3; no firm D call. This CDR3 has 12 amino acids. V was shortened by 5 bases and J by 5 bases, with 7 bases between the two germline ends. Germline CDR1 and CDR2: LNHDA and SQIVND (reference sequence).